This T cell receptor (beta chain) was documented in a study of cytomegalovirus exposure and HLA in healthy donors. This clone was observed once. After removal of 3 bases from V and 6 bases from J, the junction contained 12 bases not matched to a gene. Germline CDR1 SGDLS, CDR2 YYNGEE. CDR3 length: 15 residues. Researchers ran the PCR with 60 Vbeta and 13 Jbeta primers. The method was immunoSEQ multiplex PCR; TCRdb's version includes in-frame clones alone and lacks a portion of them. The table has 96,000 or so clones, about four fifths seen once. V is TRBV9 and J is TRBJ2-7; 7 bases fit TRBD1. Sequencing used PBMCs. The TCR comes from a female donor in good health and CMV-seropositive. The CDR3 sequence is CASSAHMTGTFEQYF. CDR3 DNA sequence: TGTGCCAGCAGCGCCCACATGACAGGGACCTTCGAGCAGTACTTC.